These T cell receptor beta chains were read from a single sample in a study of CD8+ T cells in alopecia areata. TCRdb's copy holds only in-frame clones and misses some; the assay was immunoSEQ multiplex PCR. The table includes some 150,000 clones, roughly four fifths detected once. The sample here was CD8+ T cells sorted from blood, taken at week 4, from a patient treated with tofacitinib. The receptors stem from a human donor with alopecia areata. Both conserved end residues are part of each CDR3. Fields, in order: clone size, J gene, V gene, D gene, CDR3 protein, CDR3 DNA. A D gene is named only where the DNA matches it firmly. Expanded clones get a size class; other rows say once, few or many, or leave the size out.

clone size: NA
J gene: TRBJ2-1
V gene: TRBV7-2
D gene: NA
CDR3 protein: CASSFSVYEQFF
CDR3 DNA: TGTGCCAGCAGCTTTAGCGTCTATGAGCAGTTCTTC

clone size: NA
J gene: TRBJ2-5
V gene: TRBV13
D gene: NA
CDR3 protein: CASSLGGTETQYF
CDR3 DNA: TGTGCCAGCAGCTTGGGCGGCACTGAGACCCAGTACTTC

clone size: NA
J gene: TRBJ1-1
V gene: TRBV5-4
D gene: TRBD1
CDR3 protein: CASSLGPGQGASGTEAFF
CDR3 DNA: TGTGCCAGCAGCTTGGGCCCGGGACAGGGGGCTTCTGGCACTGAAGCTTTCTTT

clone size: once
J gene: TRBJ1-4
V gene: TRBV7-8
D gene: NA
CDR3 protein: CASSATRTTNEKLFF
CDR3 DNA: TGTGCCAGCAGCGCTACAAGAACAACTAATGAAAAACTGTTTTTT

clone size: NA
J gene: TRBJ2-3
V gene: TRBV30
D gene: NA
CDR3 protein: CAWSVWNTDTQYF
CDR3 DNA: TGTGCCTGGAGTGTCTGGAACACAGATACGCAGTATTTT

clone size: NA
J gene: TRBJ2-7
V gene: TRBV9
D gene: TRBD1
CDR3 protein: CASSENRDSPTYEQYF
CDR3 DNA: TGTGCCAGCAGCGAAAACCGGGACAGCCCTACCTACGAGCAGTACTTC

clone size: NA
J gene: TRBJ1-2
V gene: TRBV27
D gene: NA
CDR3 protein: CASSSEVGHLGYTF
CDR3 DNA: TGTGCCAGCAGTTCCGAAGTAGGTCACCTTGGCTACACCTTC

clone size: once
J gene: TRBJ1-5
V gene: TRBV16
D gene: NA
CDR3 protein: CASSRHSNQPQHF
CDR3 DNA: TGTGCCAGCAGCAGGCATAGCAATCAGCCCCAGCATTTT

clone size: NA
J gene: TRBJ2-7
V gene: TRBV7-6
D gene: NA
CDR3 protein: CASSSQGSSYEQYF
CDR3 DNA: TGTGCCAGCAGCTCACAGGGCAGCTCCTACGAGCAGTACTTC

clone size: NA
J gene: TRBJ2-7
V gene: TRBV2
D gene: TRBD2
CDR3 protein: CASSEALWSGGSSYEQYF
CDR3 DNA: TGTGCCAGCAGTGAAGCGCTTTGGAGCGGGGGGTCCTCCTACGAGCAGTACTTC

clone size: NA
J gene: TRBJ1-1
V gene: TRBV10-2
D gene: NA
CDR3 protein: CASSWVNTEAFF
CDR3 DNA: TGCGCCAGCAGTTGGGTGAACACTGAAGCTTTCTTT

clone size: once
J gene: TRBJ2-7
V gene: TRBV2
D gene: NA
CDR3 protein: CASRTGNYEQYF
CDR3 DNA: TGTGCCAGCAGAACAGGGAACTACGAGCAGTACTTC

clone size: NA
J gene: TRBJ2-3
V gene: TRBV7-2
D gene: NA
CDR3 protein: CASSLWLAGYTDTQYF
CDR3 DNA: TGTGCCAGCAGCTTATGGTTAGCTGGATACACAGATACGCAGTATTTT

clone size: NA
J gene: TRBJ1-1
V gene: TRBV4-1
D gene: NA
CDR3 protein: CASSAKEDGGEAFF
CDR3 DNA: TGCGCCAGCAGTGCAAAAGAGGATGGGGGGGAAGCTTTCTTT

clone size: NA
J gene: TRBJ2-3
V gene: TRBV28
D gene: TRBD2
CDR3 protein: CASRSGTRTSTDTQYF
CDR3 DNA: TGTGCCAGCAGGTCCGGGACTAGGACTAGCACAGATACGCAGTATTTT

clone size: few
J gene: TRBJ1-1
V gene: TRBV7-6
D gene: NA
CDR3 protein: CASSLGKGEAFF
CDR3 DNA: TGTGCCAGCAGCTTAGGCAAGGGTGAAGCTTTCTTT

clone size: few
J gene: TRBJ1-3
V gene: TRBV29-1
D gene: NA
CDR3 protein: CSVEGTETGNTIYF
CDR3 DNA: TGCAGCGTTGAAGGGACAGAAACTGGAAACACCATATATTTT

clone size: NA
J gene: TRBJ2-3
V gene: TRBV29-1
D gene: NA
CDR3 protein: CSVEGGHPGTDTQYF
CDR3 DNA: TGCAGCGTTGAGGGGGGACACCCTGGCACAGATACGCAGTATTTT

clone size: NA
J gene: TRBJ2-3
V gene: TRBV6-6
D gene: NA
CDR3 protein: CASRTGKVVGDTQYF
CDR3 DNA: TGTGCCAGCAGGACAGGAAAGGTAGTGGGAGATACGCAGTATTTT

clone size: once
J gene: TRBJ2-7
V gene: TRBV4-1
D gene: NA
CDR3 protein: CASSQEPDGAYEQYF
CDR3 DNA: TGCGCCAGCAGCCAGGAGCCTGACGGAGCCTACGAGCAGTACTTC

clone size: NA
J gene: TRBJ2-7
V gene: TRBV6-5
D gene: TRBD1
CDR3 protein: CASSYSGQGEQYF
CDR3 DNA: TGTGCCAGCAGTTACTCGGGACAGGGGGAGCAGTACTTC

clone size: few
J gene: TRBJ2-5
V gene: TRBV6-1
D gene: NA
CDR3 protein: CASSPGPSQETQYF
CDR3 DNA: TGTGCCAGCAGTCCCGGACCCTCCCAAGAGACCCAGTACTTC

clone size: once
J gene: TRBJ1-1
V gene: TRBV2
D gene: TRBD1
CDR3 protein: CAKGQLTEAFF
CDR3 DNA: TGTGCCAAGGGACAGCTCACTGAAGCTTTCTTT

clone size: NA
J gene: TRBJ2-1
V gene: TRBV2
D gene: TRBD2
CDR3 protein: CASSNWGKAGKNNEQFF
CDR3 DNA: TGTGCCAGCAGCAATTGGGGGAAAGCGGGGAAAAACAATGAGCAGTTCTTC

clone size: NA
J gene: TRBJ2-6
V gene: TRBV7-6
D gene: NA
CDR3 protein: CASSLVRGISGANVLTF
CDR3 DNA: TGTGCCAGCAGCTTAGTAAGGGGGATCTCTGGGGCCAACGTCCTGACTTTC

clone size: NA
J gene: TRBJ2-3
V gene: TRBV27
D gene: TRBD2
CDR3 protein: CASSLQRGANIDTQYF
CDR3 DNA: TGTGCCAGCAGTTTACAGCGGGGGGCCAATATAGATACGCAGTATTTT

clone size: NA
J gene: TRBJ2-7
V gene: TRBV29-1
D gene: NA
CDR3 protein: CSAGGGQSYEQYF
CDR3 DNA: TGCAGCGCTGGAGGGGGACAGTCCTACGAGCAGTACTTC

clone size: once
J gene: TRBJ2-5
V gene: TRBV27
D gene: TRBD2
CDR3 protein: CASTGPGGQETQYF
CDR3 DNA: TGTGCCAGCACCGGCCCGGGAGGACAAGAGACCCAGTACTTC

clone size: NA
J gene: TRBJ2-7
V gene: TRBV29-1
D gene: NA
CDR3 protein: CSVEVPGNGEQYF
CDR3 DNA: TGCAGCGTTGAAGTGCCGGGGAACGGCGAGCAGTACTTC

clone size: NA
J gene: TRBJ2-5
V gene: TRBV7-2
D gene: NA
CDR3 protein: CASSFGRVETQYF
CDR3 DNA: TGTGCCAGCAGCTTCGGTCGCGTTGAGACCCAGTACTTC

clone size: few
J gene: TRBJ2-5
V gene: TRBV15
D gene: TRBD1
CDR3 protein: CATSRGDRQETQYF
CDR3 DNA: TGTGCCACCAGCAGAGGGGACAGACAAGAGACCCAGTACTTC

clone size: NA
J gene: TRBJ2-5
V gene: TRBV7-2
D gene: TRBD1
CDR3 protein: CASSPLTGTATQYF
CDR3 DNA: TGTGCCAGCAGCCCGCTGACAGGGACGGCGACCCAGTACTTC

clone size: NA
J gene: TRBJ2-2
V gene: TRBV5-6
D gene: NA
CDR3 protein: CASSPISTGELFF
CDR3 DNA: TGTGCCAGCAGCCCTATCAGCACCGGGGAGCTGTTTTTT